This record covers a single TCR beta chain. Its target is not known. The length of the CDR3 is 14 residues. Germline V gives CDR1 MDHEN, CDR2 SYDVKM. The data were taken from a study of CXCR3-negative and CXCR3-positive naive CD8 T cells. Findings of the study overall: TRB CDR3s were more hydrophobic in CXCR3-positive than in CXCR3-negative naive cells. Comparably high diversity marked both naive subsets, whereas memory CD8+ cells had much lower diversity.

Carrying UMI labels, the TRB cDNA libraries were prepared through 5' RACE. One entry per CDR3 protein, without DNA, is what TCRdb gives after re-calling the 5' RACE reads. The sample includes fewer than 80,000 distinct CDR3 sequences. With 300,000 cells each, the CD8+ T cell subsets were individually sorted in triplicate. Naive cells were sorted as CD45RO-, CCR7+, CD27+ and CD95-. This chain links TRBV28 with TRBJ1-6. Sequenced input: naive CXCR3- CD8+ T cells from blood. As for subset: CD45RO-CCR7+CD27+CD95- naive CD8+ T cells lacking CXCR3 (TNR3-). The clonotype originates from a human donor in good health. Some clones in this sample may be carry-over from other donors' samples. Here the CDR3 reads CASSPERQVTPLHF. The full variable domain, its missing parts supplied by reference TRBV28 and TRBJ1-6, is DVKVTQSSRYLVKRTGEKVFLECVQDMDHENMFWYRQDPGLGLRLIYFSYDVKMKEKGDIPEGYSVSREKKERFSLILESASTNQTSMYLCASSPERQVTPLHFGNGTRLTVT.